This T cell receptor (beta chain) was identified during a study of PD-1 blockade in classical Hodgkin lymphoma. General study results and limits: At baseline, newly diagnosed patients reportedly showed less TCR diversity than healthy donors. Compared with baseline, CD4+ but not CD8+ TCR diversity had risen significantly by C4D1. Nivolumab starters within 1 year of ASCT were excluded. Complete responders had baseline diversity similar to newly diagnosed patients.

Assay: immunoSEQ multiplex PCR; the TCRdb copy retains only in-frame clones and omits some. The sample includes over 70,000 clones, about nine tenths seen only once; the top ten take about 2.9%. Regarding this clone: No antigen is known for it.

Time point meaning: cycle 4 day 1 (C4D1), after 6 weeks of nivolumab. All the patients suffered relapse after autologous stem cell transplantation, and brentuximab vedotin exposure differed. Germline loops: CDR1 SEHNR, CDR2 FQNEAQ (reference sequence). Between the trimmed V and J ends, which lost 5 bases and 0 bases, there was a span of 11 bases. This CDR3 contains 14 residues. This TCR was sampled from a human donor with classical Hodgkin lymphoma. The specimen comprised peripheral blood mononuclear cells (PBMCs), sampled before the fourth cycle of nivolumab. The chain combines TRBV7-9 with TRBJ2-7; no clear D. CDR3 nucleotide sequence: TGTGCCAGCAGCCTAACGACAACCTCCTACGAGCAGTACTTC. It translates to CASSLTTTSYEQYF.